This is a list of T cell receptor beta chains from one sample in a study of cytotoxic CD8 clonotypes in ibrutinib-treated CLL. Some clones are missing from TCRdb's copy, which holds only in-frame ones; the method was immunoSEQ multiplex PCR. The sample has 270,000 or so clones, around 76% seen once. The sample was PBMCs, taken at disease progression, from a patient treated with ibrutinib. The source of these receptors is a human donor with chronic lymphocytic leukemia. The CDR3 runs from the conserved cysteine through the conserved F or W. Fields, in order: CDR3 protein, CDR3 DNA, V gene, J gene, D gene, clone size. The D gene is left open where the match is weak. Rows may omit the clone size; those that give it use once, few, many or a size class.

CASSLVIPNTQYF	TGTGCCAGCAGCTTAGTCATCCCCAATACGCAGTATTTT	TRBV7-8	TRBJ2-3	.	.
CSVYGTGYGYTF	TGCAGCGTTTACGGGACAGGCTATGGCTACACCTTC	TRBV29-1	TRBJ1-2	TRBD1	few
CASSERLRAGVTDPQYF	TGTGCCAGCAGTGAACGGTTGAGGGCAGGGGTCACAGATCCGCAGTATTTT	TRBV25-1	TRBJ2-3	.	.
CASSQEGGHSSNQPQHF	TGCGCCAGCAGCCAAGAAGGGGGACATTCTAGCAATCAGCCCCAGCATTTT	TRBV4-1	TRBJ1-5	.	many
CASNNNEQFF	TGTGCCAGCAACAACAATGAGCAGTTCTTC	TRBV7-9	TRBJ2-1	.	.
CASSSGQSAMGQYF	TGCGCCAGCAGCTCGGGACAGTCCGCGATGGGGCAGTACTTC	TRBV5-1	TRBJ2-7	TRBD1	.
CASSRTGSLTGELFF	TGCGCCAGCAGCAGGACAGGGTCCCTCACCGGGGAGCTGTTTTTT	TRBV5-1	TRBJ2-2	TRBD1	.
CASRKLANTDTQYF	TGTGCCAGCAGAAAACTAGCGAACACAGATACGCAGTATTTT	TRBV7-7	TRBJ2-3	TRBD2	.
CASSHDRNQPQHF	TGTGCCAGCAGCCACGACAGAAATCAGCCCCAGCATTTT	TRBV5-6	TRBJ1-5	.	.
CASSDGRKYSNQPQHF	TGTGCCAGCAGTGACGGTAGGAAATATAGCAATCAGCCCCAGCATTTT	TRBV6-4	TRBJ1-5	.	.
CASSLTPSGLGNDGYTF	TGCGCCAGCAGCTTGACCCCGTCAGGGCTCGGGAACGATGGCTACACCTTC	TRBV5-1	TRBJ1-2	.	.
CASSLSQPGPNEKLFF	TGCGCCAGCAGCTTGTCGCAGCCTGGGCCTAATGAAAAACTGTTTTTT	TRBV5-1	TRBJ1-4	.	.
CAISETGADTGELFF	TGTGCCATCAGCGAGACAGGGGCCGACACCGGGGAGCTGTTTTTT	TRBV10-3	TRBJ2-2	TRBD1	.
CASSPALGDNYEQYF	TGCGCCAGCAGCCCGGCACTGGGGGACAATTACGAGCAGTACTTC	TRBV5-1	TRBJ2-7	.	.
CASSAGTGKTQPQHF	TGTGCCAGCAGCGCCGGGACAGGAAAGACTCAGCCCCAGCATTTT	TRBV11-2	TRBJ1-5	TRBD1	.
CSSHRGVFETQYF	TGCAGCTCACACAGGGGTGTGTTCGAGACCCAGTACTTC	TRBV29-1	TRBJ2-5	TRBD1	.